This T cell receptor beta chain was identified in a study of Tregs in tolerant kidney transplant recipients. Study-wide results and limits: Tregs expanded with activated donor B cells seemed most donor-specific.

Recipients received nonmyeloablative bone marrow transplants from related graft donors, with transient mixed chimerism. Unstimulated regulatory T cells (CD4+CD25+CD127-), CD4+CD25- non-regulatory cells, CD4 and CD8 cells were FACS-sorted from thawed PBMCs. As to this clone: As yet, its antigen is unknown.

The CDR3 runs to 15 residues. The ends lost 4 bases at V and 5 bases at J; junction bases unmatched: 7. Germline loops: CDR1 LGHNA, CDR2 YSLEER. Method: immunoSEQ multiplex PCR; TCRdb's copy keeps in-frame clones and lacks some. The sample includes around 86,000 clones, about 91% seen only once; the top ten take roughly 1.6%. This receptor was taken from a human patient who received a combined kidney and bone marrow transplant. A share of the T cells may be of graft donor origin. This specimen consisted of CD4+ T cells from blood (PBMCs), obtained 24 months after the transplant. V is TRBV4-3 and J is TRBJ2-2; 7 nucleotides match TRBD1. CDR3 protein: CASSRGTAFTGELFF. DNA for the CDR3: TGCGCCAGCAGCCGTGGGACAGCCTTTACCGGGGAGCTGTTTTTT.